A single sample gave rise to the 9 T cell receptor beta chains below, sequenced in a study of blood T cell repertoires in COVID-19 (dated by TCRdb to the early 2020s). The library was obtained by the immunoSEQ multiplex PCR assay. Sourced from immuneACCESS, this table was stored by TCRdb with only in-frame sequences that have V and J called. A share of the clones is absent; for the studies checked, an unresolved V gene accounts for under half, and the remainder has no known explanation. The table for this sample lists around 220,000 clones; about 80% of them were counted only once. In total, the top ten clones hold 4.9% of the sample. Specimen: peripheral blood. The receptors derive from a woman aged 80 or over with active or convalescent COVID-19.

The chain uses TRBV28 and TRBJ1-2; unclear D gene. Germline assignment: CDR1 MDHEN and CDR2 SYDVKM. Trimming shortened V by 5 bases and J by 8 bases, and 6 bases separated the two germline ends. The length of the CDR3 is 10 residues. The CDR3 nucleotides are TGTGCCAGCAGTGGGGAGGGCTACACCTTC. This codes for CASSGEGYTF.

The J gene is TRBJ1-1, the V gene TRBV28; TRBD1 agrees at 9 bases. The CDR3 is made up of 15 amino acids. Trimming took 2 bases from V and 11 from J; bases not matched to a gene: 12. Germline CDR1 and CDR2: MDHEN and SYDVKM. CDR3 DNA sequence: TGTGCCAGCAGTTTACCGGGACAGGGAGGCATGAGGGCTTTCTTT. Residues: CASSLPGQGGMRAFF.

The table lists this clone with a count of one. The chain links TRBV4-1 to TRBJ2-4; D remains unclear. V was trimmed by 1 base and J by 0 bases, leaving 10 bases between them. CDR3 length: 16 amino acids. Germline assignment: CDR1 MGHRA and CDR2 YSYEKL. The CDR3 coding sequence is TGCGCCAGCAGCCAAGCAGGCCTACTAGCCAAAAACATTCAGTACTTC. It is translated as CASSQAGLLAKNIQYF.

This sequence joins TRBV3-1 (or the pseudogene TRBV3-2) and TRBJ2-1, with TRBD2 matching 9 bases. Trimming cost V 6 bases and J 10 bases; bases outside gene matches: 16. CDR1 is LGHDT, CDR2 YNNKEL, per germline (reference sequence). The CDR3 is 16 residues long. CDR3 sequence reads: CASREAASGMAGEQFF. For the CDR3, the DNA is TGTGCCAGCAGAGAGGCTGCTAGCGGGATGGCGGGCGAGCAGTTCTTC.

The chain has TRBV5-6 and TRBJ2-3; TRBD2 matches at 13 bases. Per germline, CDR1 SGHDT and CDR2 YYEEEE. Trimming at V came to 1 base and at J to 2 bases, leaving 7 bases not matched to a gene. This CDR3 has 18 amino acids. CDR3 region: CASSLNRGLAGTTDTQYF. The CDR3 DNA reads TGTGCCAGCAGCTTGAACAGGGGACTAGCGGGGACCACAGATACGCAGTATTTT.

CDR3 nucleotides: TGTGCCAGCAGCTTGGCGGGACAGGGGAGCGATGAGCAGTTCTTC. As protein: CASSLAGQGSDEQFF. The chain uses TRBV5-8 and TRBJ2-1; TRBD1 matches at 10 bases. The CDR3 is 15 residues long. With 0 bases clipped from V and 8 bases from J, the junction kept 5 bases outside the gene matches. Germline V gene data show CDR1 as SGHTS and CDR2 as YDEGEE.

The J gene is TRBJ2-5, the V gene TRBV14; possible D gene TRBD1, 6 bases. This CDR3 comprises 13 residues. V lost 8 bases and J 2 bases, leaving 12 bases between the germline ends. Germline CDR1 is SGHDN and CDR2 is FVKESK. CDR3 sequence reads: CASGGQYQETQYF. The CDR3 DNA sequence: TGTGCCAGCGGCGGACAGTATCAAGAGACCCAGTACTTC. Drawing the rest from reference TRBV14 and TRBJ2-5, the complete variable domain is EAGVTQFPSHSVIEKGQTVTLRCDPISGHDNLYWYRRVMGKEIKFLLHFVKESKQDESGMPNNRFLAERTGGTYSTLKVQPAELEDSGVYFCASGGQYQETQYFGPGTRLLVL.

The V gene is TRBV19, the J gene TRBJ2-3; perhaps TRBD2 as D (5 bases). V was shortened by 0 bases and J by 0 bases, with 10 bases between the two germline ends. Germline V gives CDR1 LNHDA, CDR2 SQIVND (reference sequence). The CDR3 is 16 residues long. The CDR3 loop reads CASSIEASQSTDTQYF. DNA for the CDR3: TGTGCCAGTAGTATAGAGGCTAGCCAAAGCACAGATACGCAGTATTTT.

The CDR3 is CASSSHTGASSPLHF. DNA for the CDR3: TGTGCCAGCAGCTCCCACACAGGGGCGAGTTCACCCCTCCACTTT. The chain is built from TRBV7-2 and TRBJ1-6; 7 nucleotides agree with TRBD1. There are 15 residues in the CDR3. V gave up 4 bases and J gave up 9 bases; unmatched junction bases: 9. Germline CDR1 SGHTA, CDR2 FQGNSA.